The sequence of this T cell receptor beta chain was determined in a study of T cell responses to AZD1222 COVID-19 vaccine. Findings of the study overall: Spike-specific TCR repertoires showed rising breadth and depth after two AZD1222 doses. Spike regions recognized by vaccine-associated CD4 TCRs spanned the protein, led by 160-218 and 743-854. A mostly white British donor set with more females was recruited, and clonal diversity was possibly underestimated.

To note about this clone: What it binds is unknown.

Repertoires were generated with immunoSEQ multiplex PCR, while TCRdb's copy carries only in-frame clones and drops some. The data show 90,000 to 150,000 clones, approximately 90% seen once. The origin of this receptor is an adult in good health. Source: peripheral blood, taken on day 0 of AZD1222 vaccination.

The CDR3 bases are TGCAGCGTTGAAGGACTAGCGGGGACCTACAATGAGCAGTTCTTC. It yields the protein CSVEGLAGTYNEQFF. The chain carries TRBV29-1 and TRBJ2-1, with 11 positions matching TRBD2. From germline, CDR1 is SQVTM and CDR2 ANQGSEA. CDR3 length equals 15 residues. V lost 1 base to trimming and J lost 2 bases; unmatched junction nucleotides: 1.